The 13 T cell receptor beta chains given below trace back to one sample, sequenced in a study of shared clonotypes between healthy human individuals. The method was immunoSEQ multiplex PCR; TCRdb's version includes in-frame clones alone and lacks a portion of them. The table shows 2 million or so clones, with about 95% occurring only once. The specimen was naive CD4+ T cells sorted from blood. Subset noted: CD45RA+ positively selected. These receptors were obtained from a man aged 18 to 30 in good health.

The chain uses TRBV18 and TRBJ1-6, with D possibly matching TRBD1 (5 bases). Trimming removed 6 bases from V and 3 bases from J, with 12 bases in between. The CDR3 loop spans 15 amino acids. The V gene's germline CDR1 is KGHSH and CDR2 LQKENI. CDR3 residues: CASSRGRDYNSPLHF. For the CDR3, the DNA is TGTGCCAGCTCCCGGGGCCGGGACTATAATTCACCCCTCCACTTT.

The chain has TRBV5-1 and TRBJ2-2; 7 nucleotides align to TRBD2. The CDR3 contains 18 residues. Germline V lookup: CDR1 SGHRS, CDR2 YFSETQ. Losses at the gene ends were 4 bases for V and 5 bases for J; bases not matched to a gene: 17. The CDR3 loop reads CASSPEAGDTLGTGELFF. Written as DNA, the CDR3 is TGCGCCAGCAGCCCCGAGGCGGGAGATACGCTAGGAACCGGGGAGCTGTTTTTT.

The CDR3 spells CASSYRDAPGGEQFF. CDR3 sequence (DNA): TGTGCCAGCAGCTACCGGGACGCACCGGGAGGAGAGCAGTTCTTC. V and J are TRBV13 and TRBJ2-1, with 7 bases aligning to TRBD2. From germline, CDR1 is PRHDT and CDR2 FYEKMQ (reference sequence). The CDR3 has 15 amino acids. V lost 4 bases to trimming and J lost 10 bases; unmatched junction nucleotides: 13.

CDR3 residues: CASSVAPTAMNTEAFF. The CDR3 nucleotides read TGTGCCAGCAGCGTAGCTCCTACAGCCATGAACACTGAAGCTTTCTTT. The chain combines TRBV9 with TRBJ1-1; D unclear. The germline V gene has CDR1 SGDLS and CDR2 YYNGEE. The CDR3 has 16 amino acids. Trimming pared 0 bases from V and 0 bases from J, leaving 12 bases between.

This sequence joins TRBV6-5 and TRBJ1-4; no clear D. The germline V gene has CDR1 MNHEY and CDR2 SVGAGI. Trimming left V 10 bases short and J 0 bases short, with 9 bases between. The CDR3 sequence is 13 residues long. CDR3 DNA sequence: TGTGCCATAACGGTTGCAACTAATGAAAAACTGTTTTTT. Translated: CAITVATNEKLFF.

The chain recombines TRBV5-1 with TRBJ1-6; TRBD1 matches 10 bases. The germline V gene encodes CDR1 SGHRS and CDR2 YFSETQ. V lost 6 bases and J lost 7; bases outside the gene matches: 13. This CDR3 contains 17 residues. CDR3 region: CASTPGQGLRGNSPLHF. The CDR3 nucleotides read TGCGCCAGCACCCCGGGACAGGGGCTCCGTGGGAATTCACCCCTCCACTTT.

V usage is TRBV6-6 and J usage is TRBJ1-2, with unresolved D. The V end lost 10 bases, the J end lost 3 bases, and 12 bases lay between the germline ends. The CDR3 covers 12 residues. CDR1 is MNHNY, CDR2 SVGAGI, per germline (reference sequence). CDR3 DNA sequence: TGTGCCACAAAAACTCAGGACTATGGCTACACCTTC. It yields the protein CATKTQDYGYTF.

The chain combines TRBV6-1 with TRBJ2-4, with D possibly being TRBD2 (5 bases). Germline V CDR1 and CDR2: MNHNS, SASEGT. The germline V and J ends were trimmed by 8 bases and 6 bases, with 20 bases remaining between them. This CDR3 spans 15 amino acids. DNA of the CDR3: TGTGCCAGCGGGGAGACCCACTTTCGAGGAAACATTCAGTACTTC. It yields the protein CASGETHFRGNIQYF.

The chain is built from TRBV7-9 and TRBJ1-6, with D possibly matching TRBD1 (5 bases). Germline V gene data show CDR1 as SEHNR and CDR2 as FQNEAQ (reference sequence). V was trimmed by 0 bases and J by 5 bases, leaving 8 bases between them. The CDR3 contains 15 residues. The CDR3 loop is CASSLAQGNNSPLHF. For the CDR3, the DNA is TGTGCCAGCAGCTTAGCGCAGGGCAATAATTCACCCCTCCACTTT.

This clone was counted a single time. The chain combines TRBV2 with TRBJ1-6; TRBD1 matches at 7 bases. Germline lookup yields CDR1 SNHLY and CDR2 FYNNEI. The J segment lost 1 base and the V segment lost 8 bases, leaving 2 bases of the junction unmatched. CDR3 length: 14 amino acids. CDR3 protein: CASRQGSYNSPLHF. The CDR3 DNA is TGTGCCAGCCGACAGGGATCCTATAATTCACCCCTCCACTTT.

This chain connects TRBV28 to TRBJ2-7; perhaps D is TRBD1 or TRBD2 (6 bases each). CDR1 and CDR2 (germline): MDHEN, SYDVKM. The CDR3 consists of 15 residues. V lost 7 bases and J 6 bases, leaving 22 bases between the germline ends. DNA of the CDR3: TGTGCCAGCACCTCTGGAGGGGCAGGGGAACTCGAGCAGTACTTC. It specifies CASTSGGAGELEQYF.

In the case of this clone: The same CDR3 also results from other DNA sequences found in this sample. This chain joins TRBV7-2 and TRBJ2-1; TRBD2 agrees at 12 bases. Germline assignment: CDR1 SGHTA and CDR2 FQGNSA. V lost 3 bases, J lost 6 bases, and 3 bases stayed unmatched. This CDR3 comprises 15 residues. The CDR3 spells CASSLRLAGANEQFF. CDR3 nucleotides: TGTGCCAGCAGCTTGAGACTAGCGGGGGCCAATGAGCAGTTCTTC.

This clone was counted once. Other DNA variants within this sample encode the same CDR3. This sequence joins TRBV10-3 and TRBJ1-1; possibly TRBD1 for D (5 bases). This CDR3 comprises 12 residues. V was cut by 0 bases and J by 8 bases, with 7 bases left in between. Germline-derived CDR1 and CDR2 are ENHRY and SYGVKD. The CDR3 loop is CAISESGDEAFF. CDR3 bases: TGTGCCATCAGTGAGTCCGGGGACGAAGCTTTCTTT.